This TCR beta chain came from a study of cytomegalovirus exposure and HLA in healthy donors. Whole-study results and caveats: In vitro experiments confirmed that three CMV-associated chains were specific for CMV antigens. TCR beta chains associated with HLA were, in a later analysis, more clonally expanded than equally common others. TRBV6-2, TRBV6-3 and some other V segments were unresolvable in 87-base-pair reads.

In the PCR, 60 Vbeta and 13 Jbeta primers were used. Clones were sequenced by immunoSEQ multiplex PCR, and TCRdb holds only the in-frame ones, with some missing. The table records 95,000 to 150,000 clones, around 74% of them present only once. This clone has only one observation. The antigen remains unidentified. The V end was cut by 1 base, the J end by 4 bases, with 5 bases between. The CDR3 length is 12 residues. Germline V gene data show CDR1 as GTSNPN and CDR2 as SVGIG (reference sequence). This rearrangement joins TRBV30 to TRBJ2-4; D is undetermined. Sequencing used PBMCs. This clonotype was sampled from a man in his sixties in good health and CMV-seropositive. For the CDR3, the DNA is TGTGCCTGGAGTGGGCTGAAAAACATTCAGTACTTC. Translated, it gives CAWSGLKNIQYF.